This T cell receptor beta chain was captured by sequencing in a study of a mutant IDH1 vaccine in newly diagnosed glioma. Across the study: Radiotherapy alone preceded vaccination by 4-6 weeks; alternatively, vaccination started with temozolomide cycles. Treated patients were around 60% male, roughly 40% female, mean age 40.4 years. Notes on the study in general: No link was apparently found between pseudoprogression and changes in top peripheral T cell clonotypes.

V lost 10 bases and J 9 bases, leaving 13 bases between the germline ends. The CDR3 totals 11 residues. Looked up from germline, CDR1 is MNHEY and CDR2 is SVGAGI. Assay: immunoSEQ multiplex PCR; the TCRdb copy retains only in-frame clones and omits some. This table has fewer than 45,000 clones, more than 85% appearing once. Stated time point: week 23, last vaccination. In every dose of vaccine, 300 ug of mutant IDH1 20-mer peptide was given alongside topical imiquimod. With regard to this clone: Its specificity is unknown.

The rearrangement joins TRBV6-5 to TRBJ2-1, with D maybe TRBD2 (6 bases). The sequenced sample was PBMCs, obtained from a glioma patient whose treatment included an IDH1 peptide vaccine. The TCR originated in a man in his forties or fifties with glioma. The CDR3 region has the DNA TGTGCCACACAACGGGAGTTTGAGCAGTTCTTC. Protein sequence: CATQREFEQFF.